This TCR beta chain comes out of a study of shared clonotypes between healthy human individuals. General study results and limits: Estimated richness was generally greater in naive than memory subsets. Clonotypes not shared had lower generation probabilities than those common to all four donors.

Sequencing was performed with immunoSEQ multiplex PCR; in TCRdb, only in-frame clones are kept and a portion is missing. The data hold around 1.4 million clones, with roughly 98.5% observed a single time. A remark on this clone: Its specificity is unknown.

The CDR3 is made up of 14 amino acids. The V gene's germline CDR1 is SGHAT and CDR2 FQNNGV. V was shortened by 5 bases and J by 2 bases, with 13 bases between the two germline ends. Sequencing used naive CD4+ T cells sorted from blood. The subset here: CD45RA+ positively selected. The receptor was derived from a young man in good health. The chain has TRBV11-2 and TRBJ2-7; D possibly corresponds to TRBD2 (6 bases). CDR3 DNA: TGTGCCAGCAGCCCCTCGGGCGGGGCCTACGAGCAGTACTTC. Translation gives CASSPSGGAYEQYF.